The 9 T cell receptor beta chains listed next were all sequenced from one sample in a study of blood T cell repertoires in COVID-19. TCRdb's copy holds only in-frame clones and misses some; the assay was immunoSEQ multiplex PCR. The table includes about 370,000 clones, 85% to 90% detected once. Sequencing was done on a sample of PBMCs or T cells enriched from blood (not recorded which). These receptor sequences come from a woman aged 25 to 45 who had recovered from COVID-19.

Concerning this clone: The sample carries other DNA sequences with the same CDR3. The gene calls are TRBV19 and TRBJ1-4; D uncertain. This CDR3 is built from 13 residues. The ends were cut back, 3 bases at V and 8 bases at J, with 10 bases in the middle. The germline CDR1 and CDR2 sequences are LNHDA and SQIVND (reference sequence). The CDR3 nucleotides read TGTGCCAGTAGTATCGGCGGAAGAGAAAAACTGTTTTTT. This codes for CASSIGGREKLFF.

The CDR3 DNA is TGCGCCAGCAACCAGGGCTCTGGGGCCAACGTCCTGACTTTC. Its protein is CASNQGSGANVLTF. The chain is built from TRBV5-1 and TRBJ2-6, with D tentatively TRBD1 (5 bases). Germline CDR1 and CDR2: SGHRS and YFSETQ. This CDR3 is built from 14 residues. Trimming removed 6 bases at V and 0 bases at J, with 7 bases between.

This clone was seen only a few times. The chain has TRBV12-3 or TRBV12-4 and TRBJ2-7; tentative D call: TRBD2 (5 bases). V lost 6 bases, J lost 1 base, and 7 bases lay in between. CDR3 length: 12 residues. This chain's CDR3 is CASSGDSYEQYF. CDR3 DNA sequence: TGTGCCAGCAGCGGGGATTCCTACGAGCAGTACTTC.

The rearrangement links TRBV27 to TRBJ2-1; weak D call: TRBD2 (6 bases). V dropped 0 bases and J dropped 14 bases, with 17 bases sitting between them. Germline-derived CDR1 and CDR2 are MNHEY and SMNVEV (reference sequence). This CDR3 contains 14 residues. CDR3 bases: TGTGCCAGCAGTTTATCGGTAGCCCGGGAGCATGAGTTCTTC. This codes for CASSLSVAREHEFF.

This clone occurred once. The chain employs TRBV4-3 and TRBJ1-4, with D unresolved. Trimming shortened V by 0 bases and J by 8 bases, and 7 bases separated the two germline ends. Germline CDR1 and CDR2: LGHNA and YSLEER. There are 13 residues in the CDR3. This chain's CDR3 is CASSQEYGEKLFF. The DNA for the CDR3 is TGCGCCAGCAGCCAAGAGTATGGCGAAAAACTGTTTTTT.

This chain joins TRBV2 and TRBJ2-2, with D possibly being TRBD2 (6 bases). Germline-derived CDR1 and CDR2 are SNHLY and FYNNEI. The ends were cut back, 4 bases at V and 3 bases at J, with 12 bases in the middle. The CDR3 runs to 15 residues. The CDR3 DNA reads TGTGCCAGCAGTGGACTAGGGGACGACACCGGGGAGCTGTTTTTT. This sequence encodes CASSGLGDDTGELFF.

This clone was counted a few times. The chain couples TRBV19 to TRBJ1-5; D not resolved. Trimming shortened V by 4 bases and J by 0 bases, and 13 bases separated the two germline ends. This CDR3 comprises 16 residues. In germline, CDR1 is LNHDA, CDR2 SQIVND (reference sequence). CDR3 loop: CASSSQAGNSNQPQHF. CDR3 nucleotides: TGTGCCAGTAGTAGTCAAGCGGGTAATAGCAATCAGCCCCAGCATTTT.

This CDR3 is CAISGSNTGELFF. For the CDR3, the DNA is TGTGCCATCAGTGGTTCAAACACCGGGGAGCTGTTTTTT. V and J are TRBV10-3 and TRBJ2-2; D remains ambiguous. CDR1 and CDR2 from the germline V gene are ENHRY and SYGVKD. This CDR3 contains 13 residues. With 4 bases removed from V and 2 bases from J, the gap between germline ends came to 5 bases.

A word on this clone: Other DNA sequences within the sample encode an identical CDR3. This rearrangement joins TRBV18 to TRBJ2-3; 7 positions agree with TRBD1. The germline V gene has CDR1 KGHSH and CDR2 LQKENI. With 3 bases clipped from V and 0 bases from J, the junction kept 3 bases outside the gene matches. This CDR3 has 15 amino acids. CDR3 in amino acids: CASSPRQGSTDTQYF. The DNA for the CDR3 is TGTGCCAGCTCACCCCGACAGGGCAGCACAGATACGCAGTATTTT.